A single sample gave rise to the 32 T cell receptor beta chains below, sequenced in a study of siplizumab effects on memory and regulatory T cells. The table came from immunoSEQ multiplex PCR; TCRdb's copy has only in-frame clones and leaves some out. The sample holds 100,000 or so clones; 80% to 95% are singletons and the top ten take about 2.6%. Sequenced material: CD4+ T cells sorted from blood. The receptors shown here come from a human donor in good health. Some clones in this sample may be carry-over from other donors' samples.

The chain is built from TRBV2 and TRBJ1-6; 7 nucleotides line up with TRBD1. The CDR3 consists of 13 residues. V shed 7 bases, J shed 7 bases, and the junction held 4 bases outside the gene matches. Per the germline V gene, CDR1 is SNHLY and CDR2 is FYNNEI. CDR3 in DNA: TGTGCCAGCAAGGGGGCAGGAAATTCACCCCTCCACTTT. This gives the protein CASKGAGNSPLHF. The variable domain in full, with the rest retrieved from reference TRBV2 and TRBJ1-6, is EPEVTQTPSHQVTQMGQEVILRCVPISNHLYFYWYRQILGQKVEFLVSFYNNEISEKSEIFDDQFSVERPDGSNFTLKIRSTKLEDSAMYFCASKGAGNSPLHFGNGTRLTVT.

The gene calls are TRBV7-8 and TRBJ2-7; maybe TRBD2 (6 bases). V was clipped by 5 bases and J by 0 bases, with 14 bases between them. Germline V lookup: CDR1 SGHVS, CDR2 FQNEAQ. The CDR3 contains 15 residues. The CDR3 region has the DNA TGTGCCAGCAGCCCGACTAGTGTCGGCTCCTACGAGCAGTACTTC. Its protein product is CASSPTSVGSYEQYF.

This chain connects TRBV30 to TRBJ2-5; TRBD2 matches 7 bases. The CDR3 has 15 residues. Per the germline V gene, CDR1 is GTSNPN and CDR2 is SVGIG (reference sequence). V trimming: 0 bases; J trimming: 2 bases; junction bases outside the gene matches: 6. CDR3 amino acids: CAWSVPGGGQETQYF. The DNA of the CDR3 is TGTGCCTGGAGTGTACCTGGGGGGGGTCAAGAGACCCAGTACTTC.

The CDR3 protein is CASSLRIGGGSYEQYF. For the CDR3, the DNA is TGTGCCAGCAGCTTAAGGATCGGTGGCGGCTCCTACGAGCAGTACTTC. The chain is built from TRBV11-2 and TRBJ2-7; no clear D gene. The V end lost 2 bases, the J end lost 0 bases, and 14 bases lay between the germline ends. The CDR3 is 16 residues long. Germline-derived CDR1 and CDR2 are SGHAT and FQNNGV.

The gene calls are TRBV6-5 and TRBJ2-1; the D call may be TRBD1 or TRBD2 (5 bases each). There are 14 residues in the CDR3. Germline assignment: CDR1 MNHEY and CDR2 SVGAGI. V dropped 6 bases and J dropped 3 bases, with 12 bases sitting between them. CDR3 amino acids: CASRTGTHYNEQFF. The CDR3 bases are TGTGCCAGCAGAACCGGGACCCACTACAATGAGCAGTTCTTC.

CDR3 sequence reads: CASSRPGHPRRGYTF. The CDR3 region has the DNA TGCGCCAGCAGTCGCCCGGGACACCCGAGGAGAGGCTACACCTTC. The rearrangement joins TRBV23-1 to TRBJ1-2; tentative D call: TRBD1 (6 bases). TRBV23-1 is sorted into the ORF group, with uncertain function. CDR3 length equals 15 residues. The ends were cut back, 4 bases at V and 8 bases at J, with 20 bases in the middle.

The chain couples TRBV11-3 to TRBJ1-1; unclear D gene. The V and J ends lost 6 bases and 3 bases respectively, with 11 bases between them. CDR1 is SGHNT, CDR2 YENEEA, per germline. CDR3 length: 13 residues. The CDR3 loop is CASSLYQDTEAFF. CDR3 nucleotides: TGTGCCAGCAGTCTTTACCAGGACACTGAAGCTTTCTTT.

The gene calls are TRBV10-2 and TRBJ2-1; D uncertain. V lost 2 bases and J 3 bases, leaving 5 bases between the germline ends. CDR1 is WSHSY, CDR2 SAAADI, per germline. The CDR3 extends over 13 amino acids. The CDR3 protein is CASSEQGYNEQFF. CDR3 DNA: TGCGCCAGCAGTGAGCAAGGCTACAATGAGCAGTTCTTC.

The rearrangement uses TRBV4-1 and TRBJ2-1; D is perhaps TRBD2 (6 bases). Germline V CDR1 and CDR2: MGHRA, YSYEKL. V was clipped by 4 bases and J by 15 bases, with 19 bases between them. The CDR3 extends over 13 amino acids. CDR3 DNA: TGCGCCAGCAGCCCCGAAAGGAGGGACCAAATGTTCTTC. This codes for CASSPERRDQMFF.

This clone was counted between two and nine times. The chain links TRBV9 to TRBJ1-3; D perhaps matches TRBD1 (6 bases). The CDR3 runs 16 residues. Trimming took off 6 bases at V and 1 base at J, with 17 bases between the two ends. Looked up from germline, CDR1 is SGDLS and CDR2 is YYNGEE. CDR3 protein: CASTLYPGASGNTIYF. For the CDR3, the DNA is TGTGCCAGCACCCTTTATCCGGGGGCATCTGGAAACACCATATATTTT.

This chain connects TRBV27 to TRBJ1-2; maybe TRBD1 (5 bases). V lost 5 bases to trimming and J lost 4 bases, with 23 bases between them. Germline V gene lookup returns CDR1 MNHEY and CDR2 SMNVEV (reference sequence). CDR3 length equals 17 residues. CDR3 protein: CASSLPQGAPYTYGYTF. The DNA for the CDR3 is TGTGCCAGCAGTCTACCCCAGGGTGCTCCATATACCTATGGCTACACCTTC.

This chain joins TRBV13 and TRBJ1-2; no reliable D call. The germline CDR1 and CDR2 sequences are PRHDT and FYEKMQ (reference sequence). CDR3 length: 16 amino acids. Trimming took off 2 bases at V and 0 bases at J, with 13 bases between the two ends. CDR3 sequence (DNA): TGTGCCAGCAGCTTACACCTGGGCGGAACTAACTATGGCTACACCTTC. Its protein product is CASSLHLGGTNYGYTF.

The chain joins TRBV11-3 to TRBJ1-2; tentative D call: TRBD1 (5 bases). Looked up from germline, CDR1 is SGHNT and CDR2 is YENEEA. V lost 3 bases and J 8 bases, leaving 16 bases between the germline ends. The CDR3 is 14 amino acids. This chain's CDR3 is CASSLAGTVRGYTF. In DNA, the CDR3 is TGTGCCAGCAGCTTGGCCGGGACGGTTAGGGGCTACACCTTC.

The rearrangement uses TRBV6-1 and TRBJ2-7; weak D call: TRBD2 (6 bases). The CDR3 covers 14 residues. Between the trimmed V and J ends, which lost 7 bases and 1 base, there was a span of 14 bases. Germline V gene lookup returns CDR1 MNHNS and CDR2 SASEGT. CDR3: CASTDLGGSYEQYF. The CDR3 DNA sequence: TGTGCCAGCACCGACCTGGGGGGTTCCTACGAGCAGTACTTC.

This rearrangement joins TRBV9 to TRBJ2-2; D ambiguous. Between the trimmed V and J ends, which lost 0 bases and 3 bases, there was a span of 3 bases. From germline, CDR1 is SGDLS and CDR2 YYNGEE. The CDR3 totals 13 residues. CDR3 bases: TGTGCCAGCAGCGTAGCGGACACCGGGGAGCTGTTTTTT. Translated: CASSVADTGELFF.

The chain links TRBV7-9 to TRBJ1-2, with D uncertain. Germline V CDR1 and CDR2: SEHNR, FQNEAQ (reference sequence). CDR3 length: 14 amino acids. V lost 1 base, J lost 1 base, and 7 bases lay in between. CDR3 DNA sequence: TGTGCCAGCAGCTTAGAAACAGATAACTATGGCTACACCTTC. Translating gives CASSLETDNYGYTF. The whole variable domain, remainder taken from reference TRBV7-9 and TRBJ1-2, is DTGVSQNPRHKITKRGQNVTFRCDPISEHNRLYWYRQTLGQGPEFLTYFQNEAQLEKSRLLSDRFSAERPKGSFSTLEIQRTEQGDSAMYLCASSLETDNYGYTFGSGTRLTVV.

The CDR3 nucleotides are TGCGCCAGCAGCCCCAGCTACACGGAGGGCACTGAAGCTTTCTTT. The encoded protein is CASSPSYTEGTEAFF. The genes are TRBV5-1 and TRBJ1-1; unclear D gene. Germline CDR1 reads SGHRS; CDR2 reads YFSETQ. Trimming removed 4 bases from V and 4 bases from J, with 17 bases in between. The CDR3 extends over 15 amino acids.

This chain uses TRBV12-5 with TRBJ2-7; TRBD2 is a possible D gene (5 bases). Germline V lookup: CDR1 LGHNT, CDR2 FRNRAP. This CDR3 comprises 14 residues. Trimming took off 6 bases at V and 6 bases at J, with 18 bases between the two ends. The CDR3, as DNA: TGTGCTAGTGGGGAGGAGCTGTCCCGTGGCGAGCAGTACTTC. Amino acid sequence: CASGEELSRGEQYF.

The chain employs TRBV7-2 and TRBJ1-3; D call uncertain. V lost 1 base and J lost 5, with 12 bases in between. Germline CDR1 SGHTA, CDR2 FQGNSA. The CDR3 extends over 15 amino acids. CDR3 in DNA: TGTGCCAGCAGCTTAGGACGGAATTTAAGAAACACCATATATTTT. This codes for CASSLGRNLRNTIYF.

This clone was seen a single time. The chain links TRBV9 to TRBJ2-1, with TRBD2 matching 11 bases. CDR3 length equals 18 residues. Germline loops: CDR1 SGDLS, CDR2 YYNGEE. The ends lost 0 bases at V and 3 bases at J; junction bases unmatched: 8. The CDR3: CASSVEFWGLADYNEQFF. The CDR3 region has the DNA TGTGCCAGCAGCGTAGAATTTTGGGGACTAGCGGACTACAATGAGCAGTTCTTC.

V usage is TRBV19 and J usage is TRBJ2-1; D is perhaps TRBD1 (5 bases). With 4 bases removed from V and 3 bases from J, the gap between germline ends came to 10 bases. CDR3 length: 14 residues. Germline CDR1 and CDR2: LNHDA and SQIVND (reference sequence). CDR3: CASSKQALYNEQFF. The CDR3 DNA sequence: TGTGCCAGTAGTAAACAGGCCCTCTACAATGAGCAGTTCTTC.

The V and J genes are TRBV19 and TRBJ2-7; 11 nucleotides align to TRBD2. In germline, CDR1 is LNHDA, CDR2 SQIVND (reference sequence). Germline trimming cut 3 bases from V and 2 bases from J; bases unmatched to any gene: 6. The CDR3 runs to 16 residues. The DNA of the CDR3 is TGTGCCAGTAGTATTGGTTCACTAGCGGGGGCCTACGAGCAGTACTTC. This encodes CASSIGSLAGAYEQYF.

CDR3 protein: CASSRTGGNQETQYF. CDR3 bases: TGTGCCAGCAGCCGAACTGGTGGGAACCAAGAGACCCAGTACTTC. The rearrangement links TRBV11-3 to TRBJ2-5; D not resolved. CDR3 length equals 15 residues. CDR1 and CDR2 from the germline V gene are SGHNT and YENEEA. Between the trimmed V and J ends, which lost 5 bases and 0 bases, there was a span of 13 bases.

This chain connects TRBV7-3 to TRBJ2-1; D is perhaps TRBD1 (6 bases). The CDR3 is 15 residues long. CDR1 and CDR2 (germline): SGHTA, FQGTGA. Trimming took 2 bases from V and 9 from J, leaving 17 bases between them. CDR3 in DNA: TGTGCCAGCAGCTTAGCCGTGGGGGCGCCCCCTGAGCAGTTCTTC. Translation gives CASSLAVGAPPEQFF.

This chain connects TRBV5-8 to TRBJ2-7; no clear D gene. This CDR3 is built from 12 residues. Per the germline V gene, CDR1 is SGHTS and CDR2 is YDEGEE. Between the trimmed V and J ends, which lost 2 bases and 6 bases, there was a span of 9 bases. The CDR3 DNA sequence: TGTGCCAGCAGCTTTCGGGCCCTCGAGCAGTACTTC. Its protein product is CASSFRALEQYF.

CDR3 residues: CASSADLLAANTGELFF. CDR3 sequence (DNA): TGTGCCAGCAGCGCGGATTTACTAGCGGCGAACACCGGGGAGCTGTTTTTT. The chain employs TRBV7-2 and TRBJ2-2; 8 positions match TRBD2. Germline values: CDR1 SGHTA, CDR2 FQGNSA. The CDR3 sequence is 17 residues long. The V and J ends lost 5 bases and 0 bases, in that order; junction bases with no gene match: 8.

The gene calls are TRBV27 and TRBJ2-1; unclear D gene. There are 13 residues in the CDR3. Germline assignment: CDR1 MNHEY and CDR2 SMNVEV (reference sequence). V shed 7 bases and J shed 2 bases, with 9 bases lying between them. CDR3 coding DNA: TGTGCCAGCATCTCCCTGGCCTACAATGAGCAGTTCTTC. Protein sequence: CASISLAYNEQFF.

The genes are TRBV19 and TRBJ2-7; TRBD1 matches 10 bases. J lost 5 bases, V lost 3 bases, and 7 bases had no gene match. The CDR3 sequence is 15 residues long. Germline assignment: CDR1 LNHDA and CDR2 SQIVND (reference sequence). CDR3 DNA sequence: TGTGCCAGTAGTATCCAAGGACAGGGGGACCACGAGCAGTACTTC. Amino acid sequence: CASSIQGQGDHEQYF.

The chain has TRBV7-2 and TRBJ2-7, with 7 bases that match TRBD1. The CDR3 contains 18 residues. Germline CDR1 reads SGHTA; CDR2 reads FQGNSA. V lost 4 bases, J lost 0 bases, and 15 bases stayed unmatched. CDR3 loop: CASSYRLSGQTSSYEQYF. CDR3 DNA: TGTGCCAGCAGCTATCGGCTATCGGGACAGACGAGCTCCTACGAGCAGTACTTC.

The chain recombines TRBV11-2 with TRBJ1-3; D unresolved. This CDR3 spans 14 amino acids. Germline V CDR1 and CDR2: SGHAT, FQNNGV. Trimming shortened V by 8 bases and J by 2 bases, and 13 bases separated the two germline ends. The CDR3 nucleotides read TGTGCCAGCGACCTGGGAGGGACTGGAAACACCATATATTTT. Translating gives CASDLGGTGNTIYF.

The rearrangement links TRBV27 to TRBJ1-5; D is ambiguous. Between the trimmed V and J ends, which lost 6 bases and 2 bases, there was a span of 17 bases. The CDR3 totals 16 residues. Per germline, CDR1 MNHEY and CDR2 SMNVEV (reference sequence). The CDR3 loop is CASSLMGGSGNQPQHF. The CDR3 DNA follows: TGTGCCAGCAGCCTTATGGGAGGATCTGGCAATCAGCCCCAGCATTTT.

V is TRBV30 and J is TRBJ2-2; 7 bases map to TRBD1. From germline, CDR1 is GTSNPN and CDR2 SVGIG (reference sequence). The trim removed 0 bases at V and 3 bases at J, leaving 4 bases unmatched. This CDR3 contains 15 residues. The CDR3 nucleotides are TGTGCCTGGAGTGTGGGACAGCGATACACCGGGGAGCTGTTTTTT. Residues: CAWSVGQRYTGELFF. Filled out from reference TRBV30 and TRBJ2-2, the complete variable domain reads SQTIHQWPATLVQPVGSPLSLECTVEGTSNPNLYWYRQAAGRGLQLLFYSVGIGQISSEVPQNLSASRPQDRQFILSSKKLLLSDSGFYLCAWSVGQRYTGELFFGEGSRLTVL.